These T cell receptor beta chains were read from a single sample in a study of Graves' ophthalmopathy and Graves' hyperthyroidism. MiXCR was run by TCRdb on the multiplex PCR reads, yielding one entry per CDR3 protein. The sample lists approximately 330,000 distinct CDR3 sequences; roughly 15% were seen once. Material for sequencing was peripheral blood. Source of these receptors: an adult man with Graves' ophthalmopathy. Each CDR3 is given with its conserved first and last residue. A D gene is named only where the DNA matches it firmly. Expanded clones are given a class, and other clones once, few, many or no size at all.

abundance,d_gene,j_gene,v_gene,CDR3nt,CDR3aa
many,.,TRBJ1-2,TRBV2,TGTGCCAGCCACACCTCTCCTAACTATGGCTACACCTTC,CASHTSPNYGYTF
many,.,TRBJ2-4,TRBV12-3/TRBV12-4,TGTGCCAGCAGCGTCGACAGAAAAAACATTCAGTACTTC,CASSVDRKNIQYF
many,TRBD1,TRBJ1-5,TRBV11-2,TGTGCCAGCAGCTTCGATCATACGGGGACAGGGGTTCAGCCCCAGCATTTT,CASSFDHTGTGVQPQHF
many,.,TRBJ1-1,TRBV2,TGTGCCAGCGGGAGGACGGGGAACACTGAAGCTTTCTTT,CASGRTGNTEAFF
many,.,TRBJ1-1,TRBV28,TGTGCCAGCAGACCACTTGGGAAGACTGAAGCTTTCTTT,CASRPLGKTEAFF
many,.,TRBJ2-6,TRBV20-1,TGCAGTGCTAGAGATAACTCTGGGGCCAACGTCCTGACTTTC,CSARDNSGANVLTF
many,.,TRBJ1-2,TRBV12-3/TRBV12-4,TGTGCCAGCAGTTTATTCGAGGGGAATGGCTACACCTTC,CASSLFEGNGYTF
.,.,TRBJ2-7,TRBV7-2,TGTGCCAGCAGCTTATGGAGAGGGGAGGAGCAGTACTTC,CASSLWRGEEQYF
.,TRBD1,TRBJ1-2,TRBV6-4,TGTGCCAGCAGTGACTGGGACAGGGACTATGGCTACATCTTC,CASSDWDRDYGYIF
many,TRBD2,TRBJ2-2,TRBV15,TGTGCCACCAGCAGAGGCAGACTAGCGGAGGGGGAGAGGGAGCTGTTTTTT,CATSRGRLAEGERELFF
many,TRBD2,TRBJ2-7,TRBV6-7,TGTGCCAGCAGTTACCGGATTCGGACTAGCGGGCCAGGTTGGGATGCTAGAGAGCAGTACTTC,CASSYRIRTSGPGWDAREQYF
many,TRBD1,TRBJ1-2,TRBV6-1,TGTGCCAGCAGCGACAGGGTCATGGGCGGCTACACCTTC,CASSDRVMGGYTF
many,TRBD1,TRBJ1-1,TRBV6-5,TGTGCCAGCAGTACAGCCGGGACAGGGGCGTCCGCTGAAGCTTTCTTT,CASSTAGTGASAEAFF
many,TRBD1,TRBJ2-7,TRBV2,TGTGCCAGCAGTCCCACCGGGACAGGGGCTCGCTTGGGGTACTTC,CASSPTGTGARLGYF
.,TRBD1,TRBJ2-2,TRBV5-1,TGCGCCAGCAGGGATGGACAGGGGAAGACCGGGGAGCTGTTTTTT,CASRDGQGKTGELFF
many,.,TRBJ2-7,TRBV2,TGTGCCACCCAGGGACAAAACTACGAGCAGTACTTC,CATQGQNYEQYF
many,.,TRBJ1-2,TRBV15,TGTGCCACCAGCAGAGATCTATTTGGGGTCACGGCTGGCTACACCTTC,CATSRDLFGVTAGYTF
.,.,TRBJ1-2,TRBV6-1,TGTGCCAGCAGTACACTGACAGTAATAAATGGCTACATCTTC,CASSTLTVINGYIF
many,TRBD2,TRBJ2-5,TRBV20-1,TGCAGTGCTAGAGGGGGGATAGCGGGCCTACAAGAGACCCAGTACTTC,CSARGGIAGLQETQYF
many,TRBD1,TRBJ2-7,TRBV13,TGTGCCAGCAGCGGGGGACAGGGAATCTACGAGCAGTACTTC,CASSGGQGIYEQYF
many,.,TRBJ2-7,TRBV27,TGTGCCAGCAGTCGCGAGGGAAGACTCACCTACGAGCAGTACTTC,CASSREGRLTYEQYF
many,TRBD1,TRBJ2-7,TRBV20-1,TGCAGTGCTTCCCTAGACAGGGGGCTTTCCCACGAGCAGTACTTC,CSASLDRGLSHEQYF
few,.,TRBJ1-2,TRBV7-2,TGTGCCAGCAGCTTACCCGAGGATGGCTACACCTTC,CASSLPEDGYTF
many,.,TRBJ1-2,TRBV6-5,TGTGCCAGCAGTTACTCGAAGGCGTCTGGTGGCTACACCTTC,CASSYSKASGGYTF
many,.,TRBJ1-3,TRBV6-5,TGTGCCAGCAGTTGGGACGCGCCAAGCAACTCTGGAAACACCATATATTTT,CASSWDAPSNSGNTIYF
many,.,TRBJ2-7,TRBV4-1,TGCGCCAGCAGCCAACCCGTGGCGCGGCGGCACGAGCAGTACTTC,CASSQPVARRHEQYF
many,TRBD1,TRBJ1-6,TRBV20-1,TGCAGTGCCCAGGGACAGGCCGCATCACCCCTCCACTTT,CSAQGQAASPLHF
many,TRBD2,TRBJ2-5,TRBV15,TGTGCCACCAGCAGAGCGGGGGGGGTTCAAGAGACCCAGTACTTC,CATSRAGGVQETQYF
many,.,TRBJ1-1,TRBV11-2,TGTGCCAGCAGCTTAGCAGGGCTGCTTGGGTACGCTTTCTTT,CASSLAGLLGYAFF
many,TRBD1,TRBJ1-1,TRBV4-1,TGCGCCAGCAGCCAATATCAGGGGGCACTGAACACTGAAGCTTTCTTT,CASSQYQGALNTEAFF
.,TRBD2,TRBJ2-2,TRBV7-3,TGTGCCAGCAGCTCCACAGCCGGGACTAGCGCCAACACCGGGGAGCTGTTTTTT,CASSSTAGTSANTGELFF